This T cell receptor (beta chain) was sequenced during a study of CD8 T cells in ankylosing spondylitis (dated 2017 in TCRdb). In the study overall: To find TCR variants linked to disease, the study profiled T cell receptor beta repertoires in ankylosing spondylitis patients and healthy donors. Peripheral blood samples were taken, and synovial fluid was additionally collected from ankylosing spondylitis patients. The full study cohort comprised roughly 24 ankylosing spondylitis patients and 85 to 120 healthy donors. What the research found in general, with its limitations: Some of the motif variants had been reported before in the synovial fluid and blood of reactive arthritis patients, a finding that suggests common disease-initiation mechanisms. Blood from ankylosing spondylitis patients appeared to be characterized by a TCR beta motif composed of about eight highly homologous amino acid variants. The disease-linked clones showed a CD8+ phenotype and occurred at relatively low frequencies in peripheral blood. The disease-linked clones were reported as significantly enriched in matched synovial fluid samples from ankylosing spondylitis patients.

The reads were generated on an Illumina HiSeq 2500. TCR beta libraries were prepared by quantitative 5'-RACE with molecular barcodes. The paper's data handling went like this. A new computational method, built on a probabilistic model of VDJ rearrangement, was used to identify disease-linked TCR variants. TCRdb applied fastp at Q25 and MiXCR to the public reads, then kept only in-frame beta chains. Every CDR3 protein is listed once, alongside the most common genes and DNA of its rows. The V and J calls and clone size come from TCRdb's table, not from the authors' own analysis. This sample holds around 250,000 distinct CDR3 sequences; under 35% were observed only once. In total, the top ten clones hold around 4.5% of the sample. On this clonotype: What this receptor recognizes is not known. Base qualities were left out, and no much larger clone turns up one base away.

CDR1 and CDR2 were assigned from the germline V gene as WSHSY and SAAADI. A distance of 8 bases separates the germline ends of V and J, which lose 0 bases and 5 bases respectively. The CDR3 starts with the cysteine, ends with the phenylalanine, and has 13 residues. The kept DNA is CDR3 alone, 39 bases in frame from the first base. The sequence came from a male donor with ankylosing spondylitis or in good health (not recorded which). In this chain, TRBV10-2 is recombined with TRBJ2-7; confidence is insufficient to name the D gene. Sample: blood, either unsorted or a sorted T cell fraction (not recorded which). The CDR3 corresponds to CASSESNSDEQYF. The DNA is TGCGCCAGCAGTGAGTCGAACAGCGACGAGCAGTACTTC.